This T cell receptor (beta chain) is drawn from a study of shared clonotypes between healthy human individuals. Findings and caveats of the study: The generation probabilities recorded for non-shared clonotypes fell below those of clonotypes shared by all four donors. Rarefaction analysis demonstrated incomplete sorted-subset sequencing notwithstanding large depth. Owing to a small donor count, the genetic and exposure-history diversity represented was limited.

Notes on this clone: Its target is unknown.

Donors were healthy HIV-negative adults without recent acute infections or vaccinations. The length of the CDR3 is 15 residues. The V gene's germline CDR1 is KGHSH and CDR2 LQKENI. V lost 6 bases, J lost 0 bases, and 5 bases stayed unmatched. The assay was immunoSEQ multiplex PCR, and TCRdb's table has in-frame clones only and misses some. The sample contains roughly 2.2 million clones, approximately 95% of which appear only once. The TCR sequence derives from a man younger than 30 in good health. Some clones in this sample may be carry-over from other donors' samples. The rearrangement links TRBV18 to TRBJ1-1; 9 bases agree with TRBD1. Sequencing input: naive CD4+ T cells from PBMCs. The subset denotes: CD45RA+ positively selected. The CDR3 nucleotides are TGTGCCAGCTCCCGGGGACAGGGAATGAACACTGAAGCTTTCTTT. It codes for CASSRGQGMNTEAFF.